In this sample, the clone carrying this TCR beta chain turned up many times. Its antigen is still unknown. Germline V gives CDR1 GTSNPN, CDR2 SVGIG (reference sequence). CDR3 length: 12 amino acids. The V and J ends lost 0 bases and 4 bases respectively, with 7 bases between them. This record comes from a study of response to subunit inactivated influenza vaccine. Notes on the study in general: Researchers suggested that each seasonal influenza vaccination recruits few new T cells.

TCRdb passed the RT-PCR reads through MiXCR, listing each CDR3 protein once. The repertoire includes 150,000 to 200,000 distinct CDR3 sequences, 11% of them detected once, and roughly an eighth sits in the top ten. The chain has TRBV30 and TRBJ2-7; D gene uncertain. This clonotype originated in a man aged 50 to 59 who received an inactivated influenza vaccine. Here the sequenced sample was non-naive T cells sorted from PBMCs, taken 35 to 45 days after vaccination. CDR3 sequence reads: CAWSVSVYEQYF. The CDR3 DNA follows: TGTGCCTGGAGTGTCTCGGTTTACGAGCAGTACTTC. The full variable domain, with the rest looked up from reference TRBV30 and TRBJ2-7, is SQTIHQWPATLVQPVGSPLSLECTVEGTSNPNLYWYRQAAGRGLQLLFYSVGIGQISSEVPQNLSASRPQDRQFILSSKKLLLSDSGFYLCAWSVSVYEQYFGPGTRLTVT.